This TCR beta chain is drawn from a study of T cells after posttransplantation cyclophosphamide. Study observations and caveats: Donor CD8+ memory clones often dominated recipient blood repertoires at later times. After PTCy, TRB diversity resembled that of CNI/methotrexate controls. Blood and skin or GI T cell repertoires showed limited TRB overlap.

This clone was recorded at least ten times. The antigen is undetermined. The related graft donor's blood sample was taken on the day of bone marrow donation. CDR3 length equals 21 residues. Germline V gene sequence: CDR1 SGHDN, CDR2 FVKESK. J gave up 3 bases and V 0 bases, and 23 bases lay outside the gene matches. Produced via immunoSEQ multiplex PCR; TCRdb's table is partial and in-frame only. The sample includes over 35,000 clones, none of them occurring once. This chain uses TRBV14 with TRBJ2-7; 7 positions match TRBD1. The sequencing sample was made of PBMCs. The clonotype was recovered from a man aged 35-49 years in good health, CMV-negative, and a related stem cell transplant donor. Here the CDR3 reads CASSQDPIKGQLVLRVYEQYF. The CDR3 DNA is TGTGCCAGCAGCCAAGATCCCATTAAGGGACAGCTAGTCCTCAGGGTCTACGAGCAGTACTTC.